This T cell receptor (beta chain) is from a study of blood T cell repertoires in COVID-19. Study context: COVID-19 samples collected from the United States, Italy and Spain covered acute and convalescent phases.

Per germline, CDR1 MDHEN and CDR2 SYDVKM. The CDR3 extends over 18 amino acids. J lost 6 bases, V lost 4 bases, and 15 bases had no gene match. Authors' analysis steps: For nucleated cells, counts were estimated from reference gene primer amplification. Clones were sequenced by immunoSEQ multiplex PCR, and TCRdb holds only the in-frame ones, with some missing. For V, J and clone size, that table is used; D and trimming come from the DNA. Among 350,000 to 450,000 clones, roughly nine tenths were seen once, and the ten largest hold approximately 1.2%. Participants came from some 26 US areas, aged about 18 to 89 years. In Cohort 3, a recovered donor had either two negative PCRs, clearance, or symptom resolution.

This sequence was found in a man between 25 and 39 years old who had recovered from COVID-19. Sequenced: PBMCs or T cells enriched from blood (not recorded which). V gene TRBV28 combines with J gene TRBJ1-4; 9 positions match TRBD1. CDR3 sequence (DNA): TGTGCCAGCAGTTCACACCCCAAATCACAGGGGGCTTATGAAAAACTGTTTTTT. It specifies CASSSHPKSQGAYEKLFF.